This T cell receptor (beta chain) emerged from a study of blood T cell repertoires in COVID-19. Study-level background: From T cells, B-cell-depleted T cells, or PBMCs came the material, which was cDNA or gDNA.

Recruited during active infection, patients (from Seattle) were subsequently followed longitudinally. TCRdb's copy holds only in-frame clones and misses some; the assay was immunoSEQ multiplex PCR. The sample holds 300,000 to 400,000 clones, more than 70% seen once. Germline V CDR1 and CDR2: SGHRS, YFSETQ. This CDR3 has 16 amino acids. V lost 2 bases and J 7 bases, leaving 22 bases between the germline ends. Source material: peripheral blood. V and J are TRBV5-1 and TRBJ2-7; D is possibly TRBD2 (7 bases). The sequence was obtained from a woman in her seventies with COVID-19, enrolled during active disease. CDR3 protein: CASSLGPGDGDYEQYF. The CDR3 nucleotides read TGCGCCAGCAGCTTAGGTCCAGGGGATGGGGACTATGAGCAGTACTTC.